Listed below are T cell receptor beta chains from one sample, sequenced in a study of cytomegalovirus exposure and HLA in healthy donors. Generated by immunoSEQ multiplex PCR, the TCRdb table keeps only in-frame clones and is missing some. The sample lists about 120,000 clones, over 65% occurring once. Sequencing input: PBMCs. These receptors originate from a woman aged 40 to 55 in good health and CMV-seronegative. Each CDR3 is given with its conserved first and last residue. Each record gives: clone size, J gene, V gene, D gene, CDR3 DNA, CDR3 protein. D genes are given only for firm matches. Size tells how often a clone was seen (once, few, many) or the class of an expanded clone, and some rows leave it out.

clone_size: -; j_call: TRBJ2-3; v_call: TRBV28; d_call: -; cdr3_nt: TGTGCCAGCGACCCAGGAACCCATAGCACAGATACGCAGTATTTT; cdr3_aa: CASDPGTHSTDTQYF
clone_size: -; j_call: TRBJ1-2; v_call: TRBV25-1; d_call: -; cdr3_nt: TGTGCCAGCAGTGAGTCTGGAGGGCCCTATGGCTACACCTTC; cdr3_aa: CASSESGGPYGYTF
clone_size: -; j_call: TRBJ1-2; v_call: TRBV9; d_call: -; cdr3_nt: TGTGCCAGCAGCGTAGGGTGGGGAGGCCGAGGCTACACCTTC; cdr3_aa: CASSVGWGGRGYTF
clone_size: once; j_call: TRBJ2-5; v_call: TRBV2; d_call: -; cdr3_nt: TGTGCCAGCAGCCAGGACAGAGTAGGAGAGACCCAGTACTTC; cdr3_aa: CASSQDRVGETQYF
clone_size: -; j_call: TRBJ2-3; v_call: TRBV5-4; d_call: -; cdr3_nt: TGTGCCAGCAGCCTTGCCGAGCATAGCACAGATACGCAGTATTTT; cdr3_aa: CASSLAEHSTDTQYF
clone_size: few; j_call: TRBJ2-7; v_call: TRBV5-1; d_call: TRBD2; cdr3_nt: TGCGCCAGCAGCCACGCGGGCGGGAGAGGCGAGCAGTACTTC; cdr3_aa: CASSHAGGRGEQYF
clone_size: -; j_call: TRBJ1-1; v_call: TRBV7-2; d_call: -; cdr3_nt: TGTGCCAGCAGCGCAGGACAGAACACTGAAGCTTTCTTT; cdr3_aa: CASSAGQNTEAFF
clone_size: -; j_call: TRBJ1-2; v_call: TRBV28; d_call: -; cdr3_nt: TGTGCCAGCAGTTTCTCGCCGAGAGAAGAGGGCTACACCTTC; cdr3_aa: CASSFSPREEGYTF
clone_size: -; j_call: TRBJ2-7; v_call: TRBV11-3; d_call: -; cdr3_nt: TGTGCCAGCAGCGTGGGACAAAACTACGAGCAGTACTTC; cdr3_aa: CASSVGQNYEQYF
clone_size: -; j_call: TRBJ2-2; v_call: TRBV25-1; d_call: TRBD2; cdr3_nt: TGTGCCAGCAGTGACGTCCTAGCGGGAGAGGCCGGGGAGCTGTTTTTT; cdr3_aa: CASSDVLAGEAGELFF
clone_size: once; j_call: TRBJ2-1; v_call: TRBV5-1; d_call: TRBD2; cdr3_nt: TGCGCCAGCAGATTGTGGACTAGCGGCCCCAATGAGCAGTTCTTC; cdr3_aa: CASRLWTSGPNEQFF
clone_size: -; j_call: TRBJ2-4; v_call: TRBV5-1; d_call: -; cdr3_nt: TGCGCCAGCAGCGATACCAGGGAAAACATTCAGTACTTC; cdr3_aa: CASSDTRENIQYF
clone_size: -; j_call: TRBJ1-5; v_call: TRBV18; d_call: TRBD1; cdr3_nt: TGTGCCAGCTCACTGGGACAGCCTAGCAATCAGCCCCAGCATTTT; cdr3_aa: CASSLGQPSNQPQHF
clone_size: -; j_call: TRBJ2-1; v_call: TRBV19; d_call: TRBD1; cdr3_nt: TGTGCCAGTAGGACCCAGGGGGCCATAGGGTACAATGAGCAGTTCTTC; cdr3_aa: CASRTQGAIGYNEQFF
clone_size: -; j_call: TRBJ2-6; v_call: TRBV5-1; d_call: TRBD1; cdr3_nt: TGCGCCAGCAGCTTGGTTGGGGACAGGGTGGCGTTTGGGGCCAACGGCCTGACTTTC; cdr3_aa: CASSLVGDRVAFGANGLTF
clone_size: few; j_call: TRBJ1-3; v_call: TRBV2; d_call: -; cdr3_nt: TGTGCCAGCAGTGAGAATTTCCAGGGCCCTGGAAACACCATATATTTT; cdr3_aa: CASSENFQGPGNTIYF
clone_size: -; j_call: TRBJ2-2; v_call: TRBV7-2; d_call: TRBD2; cdr3_nt: TGTGCCAGCAGCTACCATGGGAGGGGCACCGGGGAGCTGTTTTTT; cdr3_aa: CASSYHGRGTGELFF
clone_size: once; j_call: TRBJ2-7; v_call: TRBV28; d_call: -; cdr3_nt: TGTGCCAGCAGTTTAGCAGGGGAAGCCTACGAGCAGTACTTC; cdr3_aa: CASSLAGEAYEQYF
clone_size: once; j_call: TRBJ2-3; v_call: TRBV4-3; d_call: -; cdr3_nt: TGCGCCAGCAGCCAATCCGAGCGTGGTACGCAGTATTTT; cdr3_aa: CASSQSERGTQYF
clone_size: once; j_call: TRBJ2-1; v_call: TRBV5-1; d_call: TRBD2; cdr3_nt: TGCGCCAGCAGCTTACCCCCGGGACTATCGAACAATGAGCAGTTCTTC; cdr3_aa: CASSLPPGLSNNEQFF
clone_size: -; j_call: TRBJ1-1; v_call: TRBV28; d_call: TRBD1; cdr3_nt: TGTGCCAGCAGAATAACACAGGGACAGGGGGGTGCTTTCTTT; cdr3_aa: CASRITQGQGGAFF
clone_size: once; j_call: TRBJ1-1; v_call: TRBV6-1; d_call: -; cdr3_nt: TGTGCCAGCAGTGTACAGGGTGGGTTGGCCACTGAAGCTTTCTTT; cdr3_aa: CASSVQGGLATEAFF
clone_size: -; j_call: TRBJ2-3; v_call: TRBV7-9; d_call: -; cdr3_nt: TGTGCCGGTAGCGCCCTTGGCACAGATACGCAGTATTTT; cdr3_aa: CAGSALGTDTQYF
clone_size: few; j_call: TRBJ2-7; v_call: TRBV5-1; d_call: -; cdr3_nt: TGCGCCAGCAGCATACAGGGCTACGAGCAGTACTTC; cdr3_aa: CASSIQGYEQYF
clone_size: -; j_call: TRBJ1-4; v_call: TRBV29-1; d_call: TRBD1; cdr3_nt: TGCAGCGTTACCCATGATGGTCGGGACAGACCAACTAATGAAAAACTGTTTTTT; cdr3_aa: CSVTHDGRDRPTNEKLFF
clone_size: -; j_call: TRBJ1-2; v_call: TRBV5-1; d_call: -; cdr3_nt: TGCGCCAGCAGCCGGGATGCAGGGGAGTATGGCTACACCTTC; cdr3_aa: CASSRDAGEYGYTF
clone_size: few; j_call: TRBJ1-1; v_call: TRBV5-1; d_call: TRBD1; cdr3_nt: TGCGCCAGCAGCTTCGGGACAGGGGGAGCTGAAGCTTTCTTT; cdr3_aa: CASSFGTGGAEAFF
clone_size: few; j_call: TRBJ2-7; v_call: TRBV11-2; d_call: TRBD2; cdr3_nt: TGTGCCAGCAGCTTTACCGGGGGAGGGTACGAGCAGTACTTC; cdr3_aa: CASSFTGGGYEQYF
clone_size: -; j_call: TRBJ2-7; v_call: TRBV28; d_call: TRBD2; cdr3_nt: TGTGCCAGCAGTTTGACTAGCGGGAGGGCCAGGGAGCAGTACTTC; cdr3_aa: CASSLTSGRAREQYF
clone_size: -; j_call: TRBJ1-2; v_call: TRBV13; d_call: -; cdr3_nt: TGTGCCAGCAGCACAGACAGATTAACGTATGGCTACACCTTC; cdr3_aa: CASSTDRLTYGYTF
clone_size: -; j_call: TRBJ2-5; v_call: TRBV27; d_call: -; cdr3_nt: TGTGCCAGCCGTAGCCTCGGGACCCAGTACTTC; cdr3_aa: CASRSLGTQYF
clone_size: -; j_call: TRBJ2-1; v_call: TRBV13; d_call: -; cdr3_nt: TGTGCCAGCAGCCTGGAAAAGCGGTCCCCCTACAATGAGCAGTTCTTC; cdr3_aa: CASSLEKRSPYNEQFF
clone_size: -; j_call: TRBJ1-4; v_call: TRBV4-3; d_call: -; cdr3_nt: TGCGCCAGCAGCCAAAAACTAGGGTGGGAAAAACTGTTTTTT; cdr3_aa: CASSQKLGWEKLFF
clone_size: -; j_call: TRBJ2-1; v_call: TRBV5-1; d_call: TRBD2; cdr3_nt: TGCGCCAGCAGCGGAGGGGGGGCGGGGGGCAATGAGCAGTTCTTC; cdr3_aa: CASSGGGAGGNEQFF
clone_size: -; j_call: TRBJ2-2; v_call: TRBV6-5; d_call: -; cdr3_nt: TGTGCCAGCAGCTCACAGGGAACAATTTCCGGGGAGCTGTTTTTT; cdr3_aa: CASSSQGTISGELFF
clone_size: -; j_call: TRBJ1-4; v_call: TRBV28; d_call: TRBD1; cdr3_nt: TGTGCCAGCAGTTTAGGGGACAGGGAGAATGAAAAACTGTTTTTT; cdr3_aa: CASSLGDRENEKLFF
clone_size: once; j_call: TRBJ1-1; v_call: TRBV9; d_call: TRBD1; cdr3_nt: TGTGCCAGCAGCTCACCTAGGGGGCAGAAAACTGAAGCTTTCTTT; cdr3_aa: CASSSPRGQKTEAFF
clone_size: -; j_call: TRBJ2-1; v_call: TRBV27; d_call: -; cdr3_nt: TGTGCCAGCAGTTTATGGGCAAACAATGAGCAGTTCTTC; cdr3_aa: CASSLWANNEQFF
clone_size: -; j_call: TRBJ2-3; v_call: TRBV10-3; d_call: TRBD2; cdr3_nt: TGTGCCACCGGACTAGTCGGAGATACGCAGTATTTT; cdr3_aa: CATGLVGDTQYF
clone_size: -; j_call: TRBJ2-1; v_call: TRBV5-4; d_call: TRBD1; cdr3_nt: TGTGCCAGCAGCTTGGGAACCAACAGGGGCTGGGTCTTC; cdr3_aa: CASSLGTNRGWVF
clone_size: -; j_call: TRBJ2-7; v_call: TRBV27; d_call: TRBD2; cdr3_nt: TGTGCCACACTAGCGGGAGGCCACGAGCAGTACTTC; cdr3_aa: CATLAGGHEQYF
clone_size: -; j_call: TRBJ1-2; v_call: TRBV7-9; d_call: -; cdr3_nt: TGTTCCAGCACCGTAGTGTACTATGGCTACACCTTC; cdr3_aa: CSSTVVYYGYTF